This T cell receptor beta chain was sequenced in a study of T cell repertoires in MIS-A myocarditis. Using immunoSEQ multiplex PCR, the repertoire was profiled, and TCRdb retains in-frame clones only, with some absent. This sample has over 9,000 clones, with roughly 84% found just once. This CDR3 comprises 12 residues. V dropped 0 bases and J dropped 4 bases, with 6 bases sitting between them. Germline values: CDR1 GTSNPN, CDR2 SVGIG (reference sequence). The chain couples TRBV30 to TRBJ1-1; D not certain. The sequencing sample was made of right ventricle heart tissue obtained at autopsy. This clonotype was obtained from a man between 18 and 35 years old with fulminant myocarditis from multisystem inflammatory syndrome in adults (MIS-A) after COVID-19. CDR3 in DNA: TGTGCCTGGAGTGTGACTGGCACTGAAGCTTTCTTT. Its protein is CAWSVTGTEAFF. Full variable domain (missing parts from reference TRBV30 and TRBJ1-1): SQTIHQWPATLVQPVGSPLSLECTVEGTSNPNLYWYRQAAGRGLQLLFYSVGIGQISSEVPQNLSASRPQDRQFILSSKKLLLSDSGFYLCAWSVTGTEAFFGQGTRLTVV.